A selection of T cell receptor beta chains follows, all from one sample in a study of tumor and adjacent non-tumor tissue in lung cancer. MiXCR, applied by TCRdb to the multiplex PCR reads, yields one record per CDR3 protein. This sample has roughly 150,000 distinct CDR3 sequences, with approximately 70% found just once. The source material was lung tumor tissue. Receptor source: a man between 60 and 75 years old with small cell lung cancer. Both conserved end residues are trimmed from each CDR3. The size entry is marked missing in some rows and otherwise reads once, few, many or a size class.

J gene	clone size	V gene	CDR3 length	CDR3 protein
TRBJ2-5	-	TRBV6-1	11	ASSGMNQETQY
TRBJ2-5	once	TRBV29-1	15	SVEAGRRLGVQETQY
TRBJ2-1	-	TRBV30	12	AWVWGRVPGEQF
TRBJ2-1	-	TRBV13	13	ASARTSGNYNEQF
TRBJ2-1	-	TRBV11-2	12	ASTASGIYNEQF
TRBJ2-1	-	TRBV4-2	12	ASNRGLGCYEQL
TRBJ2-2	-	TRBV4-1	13	ASSQFGSNTGELF
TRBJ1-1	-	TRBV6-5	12	ASSRPGLNTEAF
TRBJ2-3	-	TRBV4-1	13	ASSRGLAGTDTQY
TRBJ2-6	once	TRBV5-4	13	ASRLRNPGANVLT
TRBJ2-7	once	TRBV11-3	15	ASSPPGSGASSYKQY
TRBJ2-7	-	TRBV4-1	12	IISLAESSYEQY
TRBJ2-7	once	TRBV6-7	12	ASSYREGPYEQY
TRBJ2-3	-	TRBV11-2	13	VSSLELGRGDTQY
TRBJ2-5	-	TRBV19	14	ASSPSWDRLLETQY
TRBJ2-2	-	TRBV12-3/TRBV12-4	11	VSSSGGPGELF
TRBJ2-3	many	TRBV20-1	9	SAMKGDTQY
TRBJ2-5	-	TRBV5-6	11	ASSPGTEETEY
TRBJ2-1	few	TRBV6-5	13	ASKTGGNSYNEQF
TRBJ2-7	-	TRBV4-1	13	ASSQEWRDAYELY
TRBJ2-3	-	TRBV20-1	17	SARAISGRAKALPDTQY
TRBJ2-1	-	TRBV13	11	ASCSGGSNEQL
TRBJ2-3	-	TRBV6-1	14	ASSEKGGPHTDTQY
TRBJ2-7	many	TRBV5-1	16	ASSSWGQGAVGSYEQY
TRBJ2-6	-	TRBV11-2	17	ASSPQGGFLNSGADVLT
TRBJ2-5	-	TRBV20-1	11	GARGTAQETQY
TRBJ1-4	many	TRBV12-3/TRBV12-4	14	ASSLNVGTGNEKLF
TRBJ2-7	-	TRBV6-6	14	ASRNLVGVAKYEQY
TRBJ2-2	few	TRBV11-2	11	ASSLDRVGELF
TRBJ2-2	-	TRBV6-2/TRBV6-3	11	ASSYGETGELF
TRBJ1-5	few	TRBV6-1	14	ASSRKGKSGNQPQH
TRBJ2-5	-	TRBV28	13	ASSETGPSRETKY
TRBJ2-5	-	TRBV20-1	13	SATISGRGTETQY
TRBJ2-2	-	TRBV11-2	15	ANSPFRGAKNTGELF
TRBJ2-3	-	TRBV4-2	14	PSSQASREYPDTQY
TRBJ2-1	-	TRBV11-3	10	ASNLGRSEQF
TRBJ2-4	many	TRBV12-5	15	ASGLDRGPGAKNIQY
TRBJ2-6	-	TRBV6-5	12	ASSYDSGANVLA
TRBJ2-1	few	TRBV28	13	ASSGTSGRNNEQF
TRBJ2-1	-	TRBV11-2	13	ASTFTASSYNEQF
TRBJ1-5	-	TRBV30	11	AWNVRGNQPQH
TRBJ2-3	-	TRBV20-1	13	SAPPASGFQNTQY
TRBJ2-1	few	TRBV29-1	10	SVEDAGNEQF
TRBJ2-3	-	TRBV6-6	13	ASSRGLAGDDTQY
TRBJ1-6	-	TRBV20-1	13	SARGGLKGDSPLH
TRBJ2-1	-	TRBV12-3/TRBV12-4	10	ASSFGRLDQF
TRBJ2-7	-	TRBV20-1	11	SVRGIGRYEQY
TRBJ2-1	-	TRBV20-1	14	SASGSGSEFGNEQS
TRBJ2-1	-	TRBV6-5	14	TTSKASGIDYNEQF
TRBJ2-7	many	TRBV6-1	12	ASSDYGGSYEQY
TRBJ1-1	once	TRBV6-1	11	ASSVGEKTEAF
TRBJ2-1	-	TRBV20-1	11	SAVGATYNEQF
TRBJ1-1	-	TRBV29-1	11	SVRQGANTEAL
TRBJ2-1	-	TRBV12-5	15	ASGNLYFRDFYNEQF
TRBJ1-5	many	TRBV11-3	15	ASRVSSGGWGYQPQH